Each of the 10 T cell receptor beta chains below was sequenced from the same sample in a study of cytotoxic CD8 clonotypes in ibrutinib-treated CLL. Clones were sequenced by immunoSEQ multiplex PCR, and TCRdb holds only the in-frame ones, with some missing. The table includes some 24,000 clones, around four fifths detected once. Sample: PBMCs, taken before ibrutinib treatment. All receptors come from a human donor with chronic lymphocytic leukemia.

The J gene is TRBJ1-2, the V gene TRBV5-4; possible D gene TRBD1, 5 bases. Per the germline V gene, CDR1 is SGHNT and CDR2 is YYREEE (reference sequence). This CDR3 has 14 amino acids. Trimming stripped 7 bases from V and 6 bases from J, with 19 bases between. This chain's CDR3 is CASRRGRGTDGYTF. Here the CDR3 DNA reads TGTGCCAGCCGGCGTGGGCGAGGGACTGATGGCTACACCTTC.

This clone has just a few counts. J is TRBJ2-2 and V is TRBV19, with 7 bases aligning to TRBD1. J lost 0 bases, V lost 6 bases, and 7 bases had no gene match. Germline V gene data show CDR1 as LNHDA and CDR2 as SQIVND (reference sequence). CDR3 length: 16 amino acids. CDR3 residues: CASRAGTATNTGELFF. DNA for the CDR3: TGTGCCAGTAGGGCCGGGACAGCCACGAACACCGGGGAGCTGTTTTTT. Full variable domain (rest looked up from reference TRBV19 and TRBJ2-2): DGGITQSPKYLFRKEGQNVTLSCEQNLNHDAMYWYRQDPGQGLRLIYYSQIVNDFQKGDIAEGYSVSREKKESFPLTVTSAQKNPTAFYLCASRAGTATNTGELFFGEGSRLTVL.

This chain links TRBV29-1 with TRBJ2-1; 9 nucleotides match TRBD2. The J segment lost 1 base and the V segment lost 5 bases, leaving 15 bases of the junction unmatched. There are 18 residues in the CDR3. The germline V gene encodes CDR1 SQVTM and CDR2 ANQGSEA. In DNA form, the CDR3 reads TGCAGCGTTCGGGGGGGAGGTAGCGGGAGTTCGTCCTACAATGAGCAGTTCTTC. It encodes CSVRGGGSGSSSYNEQFF.

The chain recombines TRBV18 with TRBJ2-7; D assignment may be TRBD1 or TRBD2 (5 bases each). Germline loops: CDR1 KGHSH, CDR2 LQKENI. V lost 2 bases, J lost 2 bases, and 13 bases lay in between. The CDR3 has 15 residues. As DNA, the CDR3 is TGTGCCAGCTCACCAAGTGACGGGACCACCTACGAGCAGTACTTC. Translation: CASSPSDGTTYEQYF. Based on the CDR3 plus reference TRBV18 and TRBJ2-7, the full variable domain is NAGVMQNPRHLVRRRGQEARLRCSPMKGHSHVYWYRQLPEEGLKFMVYLQKENIIDESGMPKERFSAEFPKEGPSILRIQQVVRGDSAAYFCASSPSDGTTYEQYFGPGTRLTVT.

The table lists this clone with a count of one. This rearrangement joins TRBV20-1 to TRBJ2-5; weak D call: TRBD1 (5 bases). V was shortened by 7 bases and J by 2 bases, with 8 bases between the two germline ends. Germline V lookup: CDR1 DFQATT, CDR2 SNEGSKA (reference sequence). The CDR3 has 11 amino acids. CDR3 in DNA: TGCAGTGTAAGACAGCAAGAGACCCAGTACTTC. Protein: CSVRQQETQYF.

This clone was observed a handful of times. The rearrangement joins TRBV5-1 to TRBJ1-3; TRBD1 might be the D (5 bases). This CDR3 contains 15 residues. Trimming removed 4 bases at V and 4 bases at J, with 15 bases between. Per the germline V gene, CDR1 is SGHRS and CDR2 is YFSETQ. CDR3 nucleotide sequence: TGCGCCAGCAGCAGGGACGGGCCTGGAGGAAACACCATATATTTT. It translates to CASSRDGPGGNTIYF.

This clone was observed once. The V and J genes are TRBV13 and TRBJ2-2, with TRBD1 matching over 8 bases. Per germline, CDR1 PRHDT and CDR2 FYEKMQ (reference sequence). CDR3 length equals 15 residues. The ends lost 4 bases at V and 3 bases at J; junction bases unmatched: 4. Written as DNA, the CDR3 is TGTGCCAGCAGCTCAGGGACAGGAGACACCGGGGAGCTGTTTTTT. Translating it yields CASSSGTGDTGELFF.

J is TRBJ2-2 and V is TRBV30; D is undetermined. The CDR3 length is 14 residues. Germline V CDR1 and CDR2: GTSNPN, SVGIG (reference sequence). Deletions cut 0 bases from V and 4 bases from J, with 9 bases between. Here the CDR3 reads CAWSVSFGTGELFF. DNA of the CDR3: TGTGCCTGGAGTGTGAGTTTTGGCACCGGGGAGCTGTTTTTT.

This clone has just a few counts. V usage is TRBV6-6 and J usage is TRBJ2-7; possibly TRBD2 for D (5 bases). Germline V lookup: CDR1 MNHNY, CDR2 SVGAGI (reference sequence). The V and J ends lost 8 bases and 1 base respectively, with 9 bases between them. The CDR3 runs 12 residues. The chain's CDR3 is CASSRGSYEQYF. In DNA, the CDR3 is TGTGCCAGCTCCCGGGGTTCCTACGAGCAGTACTTC.

The genes are TRBV2 and TRBJ2-1; TRBD2 matches 14 bases. The CDR3 is 15 amino acids. V trimming: 4 bases; J trimming: 7 bases; junction bases outside the gene matches: 3. Germline CDR1 is SNHLY and CDR2 is FYNNEI. The CDR3 sequence: CASSVGTSGSNEQFF. Written as DNA, the CDR3 is TGTGCCAGCAGTGTTGGGACTAGCGGGAGTAATGAGCAGTTCTTC. Combining the CDR3 with reference TRBV2 and TRBJ2-1 gives the whole variable domain EPEVTQTPSHQVTQMGQEVILRCVPISNHLYFYWYRQILGQKVEFLVSFYNNEISEKSEIFDDQFSVERPDGSNFTLKIRSTKLEDSAMYFCASSVGTSGSNEQFFGPGTRLTVL.